This T cell receptor beta chain is from a study of blood T cell repertoires in COVID-19 (dated by TCRdb to 2020 to 2021). In terms of the full investigation: Collaborator samples came from the United States, Italy and Spain and covered acute and convalescent phases of COVID-19. Deeply sampled blood TCRbeta repertoires from subjects exposed to, actively infected with, or recovered from COVID-19 were included in the dataset. A freely available public database, intended as a resource for researchers studying the immune response to SARS-CoV-2, is where the repertoires were released. Nearly every sample came with metadata listing a de-identified subject ID, COVID-19 status, age in years and sex. The samples were drawn from the first 160 participants of the ongoing ImmuneRACE study and from over a thousand subjects provided by 6 global collaborators. The material from the prospective study consisted of cDNA or gDNA derived from T cells, B-cell-depleted T cells, or PBMCs. Where HLA class I and class II types were available, the types were taken from metadata supplied by the sample provider, not from assay-based typing. Broad study findings and their caveats: How much clinical and demographic metadata was included differed by source and by participant, and the metadata was provided uncurated.

CDR3 length: 14 amino acids, cysteine to phenylalanine. The entry retains the CDR3 DNA only, 42 bases that are in frame from base 1. Per the germline V gene (reference sequence), LGHDT is the CDR1 and YNNKEL is the CDR2. At the junction V is shortened by 0 bases and J by 8 bases, with 11 bases in between. One collaborating source in Seattle enrolled patients while the patients were actively infected and followed the patients over time throughout the course of disease. The collaborating institutions used their own protocols to collect whole blood in K2EDTA tubes. For TCRbeta analysis, collaborators shipped samples in one of three forms: frozen whole blood, isolated PBMCs, or DNA extracted from either of those sample types. TCRbeta CDR3 regions were amplified from genomic DNA by means of the immunoSEQ Assay, a bias-controlled multiplex PCR. The authors' pipeline ran thus. Nucleated cell counts per sample were estimated from amplification of reference gene primers within the assay. To quantify the absolute abundance of each unique TCRbeta CDR3 rearrangement, sequence reads were collapsed and filtered. For each sample, productive Simpson clonality was calculated as the square root of Simpson's diversity index over productive rearrangements. In TCRdb, the immuneACCESS table is reduced to in-frame sequences with V and J assigned. These tables do not hold every clone; where another copy was compared, an unresolved V gene accounts for under half, and the others remain unexplained. D and trimming come from the DNA, and the V and J calls and clone size come from that table. The sample records roughly 320,000 clones, around 92% of which are singletons. 1.8% of the sample rests with the top ten.

About this clone: Its antigen target is currently unknown. Base quality data are lacking; no much larger clone is found one base away.

The sample consisted of peripheral blood. The sequence was obtained from a woman aged 30 to 39 with COVID-19, enrolled during active disease. Here the chain combines TRBV3-1 (or the pseudogene TRBV3-2) and TRBJ1-5; no D segment can be confidently identified. The DNA reads TGTGCCAGCAGCCAAGACCCGGACTATGAGCCCCAGCATTTT. Its product reads: CASSQDPDYEPQHF.